The clone carrying this T cell receptor beta chain was counted once. Enrollment shut out patients with autoimmune disease history or systemic immunosuppression. This record comes from a study of OX40 agonist ivuxolimab in advanced cancers. Study-wide context: At doses from 0.01 to 10 mg/kg, patients were given intravenous ivuxolimab every 2 weeks.

Here immunoSEQ multiplex PCR was the method, and the copy in TCRdb shows in-frame clones only, minus some. The repertoire holds 55,000 to 75,000 clones, with roughly nine tenths as singletons. The sequence was collected from an adult with an advanced solid tumor such as melanoma, head and neck, liver or kidney cancer. Sample: CD4+ or CD8+ T cells sorted from blood, taken in a trial of the OX40 agonist ivuxolimab.

The CDR3 is CASSQGASGTYNEQFF. The CDR3 DNA reads TGCGCCAGCAGCCAAGGGGCTAGCGGGACCTACAATGAGCAGTTCTTC. V usage is TRBV4-1 and J usage is TRBJ2-1, with 9 bases matching TRBD2. CDR3 length: 16 residues. The trim removed 1 base at V and 2 bases at J, leaving 3 bases unmatched. Per the germline V gene, CDR1 is MGHRA and CDR2 is YSYEKL.